This T cell receptor (beta chain) came from a study of blood T cell repertoires in COVID-19. On the study more broadly: The cDNA or gDNA used as material had been derived from T cells, B-cell-depleted T cells, or PBMCs.

This clone was seen only once. CDR1 and CDR2 (germline): LNHDA, SQIVND (reference sequence). V lost 3 bases, J lost 4 bases, and 7 bases stayed unmatched. This CDR3 has 17 amino acids. Authors' analysis steps: By means of reference gene primer amplification, nucleated cell counts were estimated. Sequenced by immunoSEQ multiplex PCR; TCRdb stores in-frame clones only, minus some. Clone size and V and J calls were adopted from that table, with D and trimming inferred from the DNA. Found here are approximately 72,000 clones, approximately 87% of them singletons; the top ten hold roughly 20%. This sequence was found in a woman older than 75 with acute or convalescent COVID-19. The chain carries TRBV19 and TRBJ2-2; TRBD2 matches 11 bases. Sequenced material: peripheral blood. For the CDR3, the DNA is TGTGCCAGTAGTATTAAAGGGCTAGCGGGAGGCACCGGGGAGCTGTTTTTT. Amino acid sequence: CASSIKGLAGGTGELFF. Based on the CDR3 plus reference TRBV19 and TRBJ2-2, the full variable domain is DGGITQSPKYLFRKEGQNVTLSCEQNLNHDAMYWYRQDPGQGLRLIYYSQIVNDFQKGDIAEGYSVSREKKESFPLTVTSAQKNPTAFYLCASSIKGLAGGTGELFFGEGSRLTVL.